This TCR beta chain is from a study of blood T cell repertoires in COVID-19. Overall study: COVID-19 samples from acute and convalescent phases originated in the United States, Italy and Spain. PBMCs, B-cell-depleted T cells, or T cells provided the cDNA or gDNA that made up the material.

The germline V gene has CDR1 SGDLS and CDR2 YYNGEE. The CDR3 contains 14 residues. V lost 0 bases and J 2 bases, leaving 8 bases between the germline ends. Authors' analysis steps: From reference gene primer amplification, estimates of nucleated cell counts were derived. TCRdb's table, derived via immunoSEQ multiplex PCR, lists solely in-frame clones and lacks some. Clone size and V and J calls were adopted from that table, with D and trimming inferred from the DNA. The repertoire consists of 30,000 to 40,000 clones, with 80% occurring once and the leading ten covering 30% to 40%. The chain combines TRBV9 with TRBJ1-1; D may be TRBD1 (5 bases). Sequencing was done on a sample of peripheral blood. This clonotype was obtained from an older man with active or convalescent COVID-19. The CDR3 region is CASSVVGDNTEAFF. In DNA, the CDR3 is TGTGCCAGCAGCGTAGTAGGGGATAACACTGAAGCTTTCTTT.